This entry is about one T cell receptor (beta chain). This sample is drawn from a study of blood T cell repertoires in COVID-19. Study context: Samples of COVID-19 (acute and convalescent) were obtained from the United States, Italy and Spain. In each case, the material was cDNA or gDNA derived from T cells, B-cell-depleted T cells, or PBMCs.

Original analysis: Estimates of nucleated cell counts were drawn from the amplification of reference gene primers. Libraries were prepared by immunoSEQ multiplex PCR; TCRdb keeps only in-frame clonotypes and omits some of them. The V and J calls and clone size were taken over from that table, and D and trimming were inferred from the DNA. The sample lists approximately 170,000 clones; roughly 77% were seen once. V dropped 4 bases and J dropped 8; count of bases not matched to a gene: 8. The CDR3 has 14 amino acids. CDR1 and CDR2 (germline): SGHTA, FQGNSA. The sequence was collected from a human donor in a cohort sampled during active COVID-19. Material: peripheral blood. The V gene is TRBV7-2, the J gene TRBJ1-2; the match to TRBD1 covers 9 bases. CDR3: CASSSTQGALGYTF. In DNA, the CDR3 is TGTGCCAGCAGCTCAACACAGGGGGCGCTGGGCTACACCTTC.